The rows below give T cell receptor beta chains drawn from one sample of a study of T cells in localized non-small cell lung cancer. The method was immunoSEQ multiplex PCR; TCRdb's version includes in-frame clones alone and lacks a portion of them. This sample carries 25,000 or so clones, approximately 87% of them seen once, and the ten largest clones take 6% to 6.5%. The source material was PBMCs, sampled before any cancer treatment. The receptor source for this set is a man between 40 and 75 years old with stage II lung adenocarcinoma. Both conserved end residues are trimmed from each CDR3.

j_call | v_call | cdr3_aa
TRBJ2-7 | TRBV19 | ASNGDAGRYHEQY
TRBJ2-7 | TRBV30 | AWSAEGQGAYEQY
TRBJ1-1 | TRBV14 | ASGIWGNTEAF
TRBJ1-2 | TRBV6-5 | ASRFRGGLYGYT
TRBJ2-7 | TRBV5-1 | ASLKHLEEWY
TRBJ1-4 | TRBV5-8 | ASSREAGVNEKLF
TRBJ2-5 | TRBV7-9 | ASSSGLAGEETQY
TRBJ2-5 | TRBV25-1 | ASSEISFAETQY
TRBJ2-1 | TRBV7-9 | ATLTRTSGNAGEQF
TRBJ2-7 | TRBV7-2 | ASSRSGGSYEQY
TRBJ2-7 | TRBV18 | ASSGDSYEQY
TRBJ2-1 | TRBV20-1 | SVGTGTLEF
TRBJ1-5 | TRBV19 | ASSIQGSGQGFSQPQH
TRBJ1-1 | TRBV19 | ASRGNTEAF
TRBJ1-1 | TRBV7-8 | ASSLGRAHTEAF
TRBJ2-1 | TRBV5-4 | ASSPPGSFSYNEQF
TRBJ2-7 | TRBV18 | ASSPLEGHEQY
TRBJ1-1 | TRBV29-1 | SVLWDSGRGTEAF
TRBJ2-7 | TRBV6-5 | ASSNTLATEQY
TRBJ2-7 | TRBV30 | AWRTSGSSYEQY
TRBJ2-2 | TRBV7-9 | ASSLAGTRTGELF
TRBJ2-7 | TRBV9 | ASSLEGRGDEQY
TRBJ1-1 | TRBV19 | ASRGPGAF
TRBJ2-7 | TRBV4-3 | ASSQDSQFPGEQY
TRBJ2-4 | TRBV10-1 | ASRGDRGLLKSIQY
TRBJ2-7 | TRBV29-1 | SVILPGGAYEQY
TRBJ2-7 | TRBV10-3 | AISESGSRSYEQY
TRBJ2-3 | TRBV30 | AWSMGLAGGGGDTQY
TRBJ2-1 | TRBV7-7 | ASTPSAGDYEQF
TRBJ1-2 | TRBV2 | ASSDSTRGYT
TRBJ2-2 | TRBV5-1 | ASSWSDRVTGELF
TRBJ2-5 | TRBV6-5 | ASRPRVSLWGTQY
TRBJ2-3 | TRBV4-2 | ASSQDPAGLADTQY
TRBJ1-2 | TRBV11-3 | ASSLTGANYGYT
TRBJ1-5 | TRBV30 | AWSDRDRGQPQH
TRBJ1-3 | TRBV11-3 | ASSLRGFWGTIY
TRBJ1-3 | TRBV2 | ASRWTGAFSGNTIY
TRBJ2-1 | TRBV6-6 | ASARRGGVRDEQF
TRBJ2-2 | TRBV30 | AWSPPRVGNTGELF
TRBJ2-3 | TRBV5-1 | ASSLDQGTDTQY
TRBJ1-2 | TRBV14 | ASSQVAGAGDYGYT
TRBJ1-5 | TRBV30 | AWSVPDRENQPQH
TRBJ1-2 | TRBV6-5 | ASGEQGPYGYT
TRBJ1-1 | TRBV29-1 | SVKEFSEPNTEAF
TRBJ1-1 | TRBV7-2 | ASSLSSWDTEAF
TRBJ2-1 | TRBV18 | ASSPADQGGYNEQF
TRBJ2-3 | TRBV4-2 | ASSQDVTNPSTDTQY